The T cell receptor beta chain described here comes from a study of immune characteristics of hereditary and idiopathic chronic pancreatitis. Background on the whole study: Local pancreatic immune cells and TCRbeta repertoires were profiled in hereditary and idiopathic chronic pancreatitis and were compared with control organ donor pancreases. The gDNA-based approach was chosen because it involved minimal in vitro experimental manipulation of pancreas-infiltrating T cells. In total, roughly five control pancreases, 7 or 8 hereditary chronic pancreatitis pancreases and about 6 idiopathic chronic pancreatitis pancreases underwent TCRbeta sequencing.

Inclusive of the bounding cysteine and phenylalanine, the CDR3 is 18 residues long. The entry retains the CDR3 DNA only, 54 bases that are in frame from base 1. The junction carries 22 bases between V and J, which are trimmed by 5 bases and 5 bases respectively. According to the germline V gene (reference sequence), CDR1 reads LGHDT and CDR2 reads YNNKEL. Library creation used the immunoSEQ multiplex PCR assay. The TCRbeta CDR3 region and neighboring sequences were amplified from pancreatic genomic DNA and then sequenced. The source study handled its data this way. Repertoire diversity was measured as a mean normalized Shannon-Wiener index, alongside productive clonality and productive rearrangement counts. Control and chronic pancreatitis repertoire metrics were compared with the nonparametric Mann-Whitney U test. CDR3beta sequences with identical amino acid composition and length across subjects were defined as shared clonotypes. TCRdb stores this immuneACCESS table with in-frame sequences only. Part of the clones is absent; in the studies checked, under half of the shortfall reflects unresolved V genes, and no reason is known for the rest. The D gene and trimming were derived from the DNA, and the V and J assignments and clone size from that table. For this sample the table gives about 1,400 clones, of which 69% were detected only once. The ten most abundant clones make up approximately 15% of the sample.

For this clone: Its antigen is currently not known. No much larger clone exists at a distance of one base, and base qualities are not known.

On the study overall, not on this receptor specifically: Both chronic pancreatitis groups showed significantly increased TCRbeta repertoire diversity and reduced clonality versus controls. Because patient tissue could be obtained only at the time of TPIAT, differences in disease duration may have affected the immune findings. Among 13 chronic pancreatitis patients, higher numbers of productive TCR rearrangements went along with higher disease severity scores, showing a positive correlation. Vbeta-Jbeta gene family usage, including TRBV10, TRBV19, TRBV23 and TRBV5, differed between hereditary and idiopathic chronic pancreatitis. The study did not include chronic pancreatitis caused by alcohol use.

Pancreas tissue with chronic pancreatitis was obtained from patients having total pancreatectomy with islet autotransplantation (TPIAT). No known history of diabetes was present in the included chronic pancreatitis patients. Genomic DNA was extracted directly from bulk pancreas tissue, without T cell sorting, for TCRbeta sequencing. Pancreas tissues from patients and organ donors were collected consecutively at two US centers. The receptor was derived from a human donor with chronic pancreatitis. The specimen sequenced was pancreas tissue with hereditary chronic pancreatitis. The chain is encoded by TRBV3-1 (or the pseudogene TRBV3-2) joined to TRBJ1-6; no D gene can be assigned with confidence. The CDR3 region has the sequence CASSKCAPIIHHNSPLHF. The nucleotides are TGTGCCAGCAGCAAGTGCGCTCCCATCATACATCATAATTCACCCCTCCACTTT.